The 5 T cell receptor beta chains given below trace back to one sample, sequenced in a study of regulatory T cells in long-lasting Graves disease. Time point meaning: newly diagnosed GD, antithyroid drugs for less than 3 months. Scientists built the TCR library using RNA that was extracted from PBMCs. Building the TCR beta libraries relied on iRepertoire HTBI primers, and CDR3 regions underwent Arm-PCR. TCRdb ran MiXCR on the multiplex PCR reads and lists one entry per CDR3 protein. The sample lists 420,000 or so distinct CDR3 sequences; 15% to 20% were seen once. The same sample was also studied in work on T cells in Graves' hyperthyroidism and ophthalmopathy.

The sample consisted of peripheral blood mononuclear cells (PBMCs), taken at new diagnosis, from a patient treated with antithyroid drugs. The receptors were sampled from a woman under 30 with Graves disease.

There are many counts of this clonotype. The CDR3 sequence: CASRSPARANTEAFF. The CDR3 DNA sequence: TGTGCCAGCAGATCTCCCGCCAGGGCTAACACTGAAGCTTTCTTT. The chain recombines TRBV28 with TRBJ1-1; D is possibly TRBD1 (5 bases). The CDR3 covers 15 residues. Germline V gene lookup returns CDR1 MDHEN and CDR2 SYDVKM. Trimming removed 6 bases from V and 2 bases from J, with 16 bases in between.

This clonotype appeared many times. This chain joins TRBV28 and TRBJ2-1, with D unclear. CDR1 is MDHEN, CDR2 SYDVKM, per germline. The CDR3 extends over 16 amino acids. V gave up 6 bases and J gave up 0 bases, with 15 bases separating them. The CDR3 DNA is TGTGCCAGCAGCTTGAGTGCCGGTGTCTCCTACAATGAGCAGTTCTTC. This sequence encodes CASSLSAGVSYNEQFF.

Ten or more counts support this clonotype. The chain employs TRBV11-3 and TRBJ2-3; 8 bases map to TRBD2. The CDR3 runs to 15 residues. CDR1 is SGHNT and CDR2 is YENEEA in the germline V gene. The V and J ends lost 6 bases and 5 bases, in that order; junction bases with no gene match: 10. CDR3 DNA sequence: TGTGCCAGCAGAACGGGAGGGCCATTTGAAGATACGCAGTATTTT. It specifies CASRTGGPFEDTQYF.

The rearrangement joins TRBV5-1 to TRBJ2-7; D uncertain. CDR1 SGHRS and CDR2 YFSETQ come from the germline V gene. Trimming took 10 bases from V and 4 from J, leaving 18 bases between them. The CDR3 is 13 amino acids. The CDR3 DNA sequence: TGCGCCCTCAGTAGGGTAGGGCTTTACGAGCAGTACTTC. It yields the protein CALSRVGLYEQYF.

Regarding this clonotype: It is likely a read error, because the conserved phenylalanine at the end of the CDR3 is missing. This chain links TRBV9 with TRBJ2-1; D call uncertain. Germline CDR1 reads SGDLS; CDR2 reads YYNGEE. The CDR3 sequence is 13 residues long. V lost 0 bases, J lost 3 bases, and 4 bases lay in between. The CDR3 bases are TGTGCCAGCAGCGTAGAAGTCTACAATGAGCAGTTCCTC. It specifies CASSVEVYNEQFL.